This T cell receptor beta chain was recovered during a study of identical twins. The table lists this clonotype with many counts. Its antigen is undetermined. This CDR3 is built from 17 residues. With V trimmed by 5 bases and J by 10 bases, 16 bases remained unmatched. Findings and limits, study-wide: Twins shared out-of-frame alpha sequences with excess low generation probability. There were fewer insertions in abundant cord blood beta clonotypes, but memory repertoires showed no such pattern.

Unique molecular identifiers were present on cDNA, and template switching added a universal primer site. MiXCR, run by TCRdb on the 5' RACE reads, gives a single entry per CDR3 protein. The sample has 550,000 to 800,000 distinct CDR3 sequences, less than 9% seen once; the top ten hold 1.6%. These data were also reused for a study on yellow fever vaccine responses in identical twins. That source adds: After vaccination, twins' T cell response reportedly seemed partly convergent, partly personalized.

The specimen was PBMCs. The TCR comes from a woman between 18 and 29 years old in good health. The chain is built from TRBV12-3 or TRBV12-4 and TRBJ2-1; 11 bases align to TRBD1. The CDR3 DNA reads TGTGCCAGCAGTCCCAGGACAGGGGGCGGCTTTTTAGGGGAGCAGTTCTTC. It specifies CASSPRTGGGFLGEQFF.